This T cell receptor beta chain was documented in a study of blood T cells in healthy people across ages (dated by TCRdb to 2014 to 2015). Study-level background: In model experiments, template switching captured about one uniquely barcoded TCR beta cDNA molecule for every two T cells. The study measured age-related changes in TCR beta repertoire diversity using deep sequencing normalized with unique cDNA molecular identifiers. The donors were split into four age groups: young (average 16 years), middle-aged (over 35), aged (over 55) and long-lived (over 80). To avoid experimental bias, donors of different ages were spread randomly across the sequencing lanes. The study analyzed two additional independent replicas of 1 million unique cDNA reads from the same blood draw for two donors, one aged 18 to 30 and one aged 80 or older.

Systemically healthy Caucasian individuals from Russia, 35 to 50 in total and aged roughly 6 to 100 years, were included as donors. Each donor gave ten milliliters of peripheral blood, collected into EDTA-treated Vacutainer tubes. Ficoll-Paque density-gradient centrifugation was used to isolate PBMCs, with at least 7 million per sample. Trizol reagent was used to extract total RNA from the PBMCs, yielding at least 6 micrograms per sample. For every donor, flow cytometry on a PBMC aliquot measured the percentage of naive CD45RAhigh/CD27high T cells. The study at large found these results: Observed TCR beta diversity correlated strongly with the percentage of naive T cells measured by flow cytometry. Donor CMV infection status was unknown, potentially confounding age-related changes in expanded clonotypes. Estimates of total diversity based on one million sequenced T cells were regarded as lower bounds and as underestimates. Conclusive comparison of naive and antigen-experienced compartments was prevented by the profiling of bulk unsorted PBMCs. Compared with the aged group, more naive CD4+ T cells, fewer expanded clones and increased TCR diversity were shown by the long-lived group, suggesting age selection. As age increased, observed TCR beta diversity per million T cells dropped in a roughly linear way, and a significant reduction was already evident by age roughly 40.

The germline V gene provides CDR1 SGHDT and CDR2 YYEEEE. V was cut back by 1 base and J by 8 bases, leaving a gap of 9 bases between them. Taken from cysteine to phenylalanine, the CDR3 has 12 residues. The DNA shown is the 36-base CDR3, in frame from base 1. On this clonotype: This clone's antigen is unknown. The input lacks base qualities; no much larger clone sits a single base away.

The method was 5' RACE. The data were produced on an Illumina HiSeq 2500. The second PCR ran for roughly 7 to 12 cycles and used a J-beta primer mix along with a sample-barcoded 5' primer. Each TCR beta cDNA molecule received a unique molecular identifier from a template-switch 5' adaptor carrying 12 random nucleotides. Each sample yielded at least 3 million CDR3-containing paired-end reads. The Mint cDNA synthesis kit, primed by a TRBC-specific oligonucleotide, was used to synthesize first-strand cDNA from all RNA. After uracil-DNA glycosylase treatment, a first 18-cycle PCR used universal primers M1SS and BC2_uni_R on all cDNA. The original methods were these. Each sample was normalized by randomly selecting 1 million high-quality reads, each carrying a distinct molecular identifier. Instead of being binned into consensus sequences, reads that shared molecular identifiers were thrown out. MiTCR, with a Q25 quality threshold and the strictest error-elimination algorithm, was used for CDR3 identification, clonotype clustering and error correction. A nonparametric unseen species model using Euler transformation provided a lower-bound estimate of total TCR beta diversity. TCRdb reanalyzed the raw reads on its own, using fastp at Q25 for trimming and MiXCR for clone calling, and kept in-frame beta chains. Every CDR3 protein is listed once, alongside the most common genes and DNA of its rows. TCRdb, not the authors, supplied the V and J calls. The sample table records some 900,000 distinct CDR3 sequences; about 48% of these occur just once. The ten biggest clones cover about an eighth of the sample.

The specimen was blood. The receptor chain draws on TRBV5-6 and TRBJ1-1; no D segment can be confidently identified. The receptor's source is a man aged 25-45 years in good health. CDR3 protein: CASSLRFDEAFF. The DNA sequence is TGTGCCAGCAGCTTGAGGTTTGACGAAGCTTTCTTT.